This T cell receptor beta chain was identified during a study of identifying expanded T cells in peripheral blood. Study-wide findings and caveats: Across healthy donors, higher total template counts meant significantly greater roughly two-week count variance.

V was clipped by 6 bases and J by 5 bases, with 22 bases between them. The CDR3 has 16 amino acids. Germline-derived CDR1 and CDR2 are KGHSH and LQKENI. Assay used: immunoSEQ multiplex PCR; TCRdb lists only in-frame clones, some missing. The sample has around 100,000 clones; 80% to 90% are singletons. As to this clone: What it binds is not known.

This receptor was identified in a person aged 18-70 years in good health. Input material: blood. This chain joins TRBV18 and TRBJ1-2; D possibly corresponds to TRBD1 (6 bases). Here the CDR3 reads CASSPDVGGRRYGYTF. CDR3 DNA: TGTGCCAGCTCCCCTGATGTCGGGGGGCGACGATATGGCTACACCTTC.